Presented here are 8 T cell receptor beta chains from one specimen sequenced in a study of T cell responses to AZD1222 COVID-19 vaccine. Using immunoSEQ multiplex PCR, the repertoire was profiled, and TCRdb retains in-frame clones only, with some absent. Of roughly 150,000 clones listed, 92% are singletons. Material: peripheral blood, obtained 28 days after the second AZD1222 dose. These receptors were obtained from an adult who received the AZD1222 COVID-19 vaccine.

This chain connects TRBV6-5 to TRBJ2-2, with D hard to call. The germline CDR1 and CDR2 sequences are MNHEY and SVGAGI. This CDR3 has 16 residues. V lost 2 bases, J lost 1 base, and 11 bases lay in between. The CDR3 loop is CASSYVQPRNTGELFF. The CDR3 nucleotides are TGTGCCAGCAGTTACGTGCAGCCGAGGAACACCGGGGAGCTGTTTTTT.

The gene calls are TRBV6-5 and TRBJ1-2; D uncertain. CDR3 size: 12 residues. V lost 5 bases, J lost 8 bases, and 12 bases lay in between. The germline V gene has CDR1 MNHEY and CDR2 SVGAGI. CDR3 amino acids: CASSRSSGGYTF. The CDR3 bases are TGTGCCAGCAGTCGCTCGTCGGGAGGCTACACCTTC.

The chain links TRBV20-1 to TRBJ2-7; D not certain. Germline V gives CDR1 DFQATT, CDR2 SNEGSKA (reference sequence). Trimming cost V 5 bases and J 6 bases, with 11 bases left between them. The CDR3 loop spans 11 amino acids. For the CDR3, the DNA is TGCAGTGCTCCGAAGGCTTCCGAGCAGTACTTC. Translated: CSAPKASEQYF.

This clone was seen only once. The CDR3 is CASNSGRGSGGYTF. The DNA for the CDR3 is TGTGCCAGTAATTCCGGTAGGGGGTCTGGTGGCTACACCTTC. The rearrangement links TRBV19 to TRBJ1-2; D may be TRBD1 (6 bases). V was pared by 7 bases and J by 7 bases, with 19 bases between. Germline CDR1 and CDR2: LNHDA and SQIVND (reference sequence). This CDR3 is built from 14 residues.

The chain combines TRBV7-6 with TRBJ1-4; perhaps TRBD1 as D (5 bases). Trimming removed 5 bases at V and 5 bases at J, with 12 bases between. CDR1 SGHVS and CDR2 FNYEAQ come from the germline V gene. The CDR3 is made up of 14 amino acids. The CDR3 reads CASSRTGGNEKLFF. The CDR3 DNA follows: TGTGCCAGCAGCCGGACTGGGGGAAATGAAAAACTGTTTTTT.

The count of this clone is one. The chain has TRBV9 and TRBJ1-1, with 7 bases identical to TRBD1. The CDR3 is made up of 16 amino acids. CDR1 SGDLS and CDR2 YYNGEE come from the germline V gene. J gave up 0 bases and V 0 bases, and 5 bases lay outside the gene matches. Written as DNA, the CDR3 is TGTGCCAGCAGCGTAGGGGCAGGGGGGATGAACACTGAAGCTTTCTTT. Residues: CASSVGAGGMNTEAFF.

This chain links TRBV6-5 with TRBJ1-6, with a weak D call TRBD1 (5 bases). Germline V gene lookup returns CDR1 MNHEY and CDR2 SVGAGI. CDR3 length: 15 residues. Trimming pared 7 bases from V and 14 bases from J, leaving 24 bases between. The CDR3 loop is CASTLTPGAPLALHF. In DNA, the CDR3 is TGTGCCAGCACCTTGACGCCTGGGGCTCCTTTGGCCCTCCACTTT.

The V gene is TRBV2, the J gene TRBJ1-5, with 7 bases lining up with TRBD1. This CDR3 is built from 14 residues. V lost 3 bases and J lost 5; bases outside the gene matches: 4. Germline CDR1 and CDR2: SNHLY and FYNNEI. CDR3 sequence: CASSEAGGYQPQHF. Written as DNA, the CDR3 is TGTGCCAGCAGTGAGGCAGGGGGGTATCAGCCCCAGCATTTT.